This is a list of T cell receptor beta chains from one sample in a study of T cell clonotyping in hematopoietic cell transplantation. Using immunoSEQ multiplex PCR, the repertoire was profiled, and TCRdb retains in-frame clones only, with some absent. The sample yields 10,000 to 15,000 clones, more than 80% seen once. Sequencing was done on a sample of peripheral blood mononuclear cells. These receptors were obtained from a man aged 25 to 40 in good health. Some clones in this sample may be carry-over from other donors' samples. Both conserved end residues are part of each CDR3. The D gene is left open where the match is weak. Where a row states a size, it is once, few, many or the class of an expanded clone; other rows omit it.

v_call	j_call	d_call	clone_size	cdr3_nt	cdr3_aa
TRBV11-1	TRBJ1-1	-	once	TGTGCCAGCAGCCTGGGGGAGAACACTGAAGCTTTCTTT	CASSLGENTEAFF
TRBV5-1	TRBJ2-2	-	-	TGCGCCAGCAGCTTGTCTCGGGACAAGACCACCGGGGAGCTGTTTTTT	CASSLSRDKTTGELFF
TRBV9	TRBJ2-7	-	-	TGTGCCAGCAGCGTAGCGTACACTAACTACGAGCAGTACTTC	CASSVAYTNYEQYF
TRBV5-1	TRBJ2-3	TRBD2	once	TGCGCCAGCAGCAGGAACGGGGGGGCCGATACGCAGTATTTT	CASSRNGGADTQYF
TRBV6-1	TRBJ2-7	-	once	TGTGCCACTAATTATGGCGGGGCCCGGGACGAGCAGTACTTC	CATNYGGARDEQYF
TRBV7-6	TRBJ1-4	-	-	TGTGCCAGCAGCTTAGCGGTCACTACCGCTGATAATGAAAAACTGTTTTTT	CASSLAVTTADNEKLFF
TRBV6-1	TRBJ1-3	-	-	TGTGCCAGCAGTGAAGCTACAGGGCCAGGAAACACCATATATTTT	CASSEATGPGNTIYF
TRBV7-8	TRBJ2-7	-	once	TGTGCCAGCAGCTTTGGAGGCGGGGCAAGCGCCTACGAGCAGTACTTC	CASSFGGGASAYEQYF
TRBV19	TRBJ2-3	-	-	TGTGCCAGTACCCAACGGACATGGGCGACAGATACGCAGTATTTT	CASTQRTWATDTQYF
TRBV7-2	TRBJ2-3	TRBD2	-	TGTGCCAGCAGCCTCGGGACTAGTGGGTCGATGTATACGCAGTATTTT	CASSLGTSGSMYTQYF
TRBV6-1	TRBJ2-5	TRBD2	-	TGTGCCATCGGGGGGTTGCAAGAGACCCAGTACTTC	CAIGGLQETQYF
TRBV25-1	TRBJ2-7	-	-	TGTGCCAGCAGTGATTTCGTCAGGGGTGAAGAGCAGTACTTC	CASSDFVRGEEQYF
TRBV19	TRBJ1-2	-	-	TGTGCCAGTAGTATCGGGCCTTTCAACTATGGCTACACCTTC	CASSIGPFNYGYTF
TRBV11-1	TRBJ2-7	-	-	TGTGCCAGCAGCTCCCAATCGAGCTCCTACGAGCAGTACTTC	CASSSQSSSYEQYF
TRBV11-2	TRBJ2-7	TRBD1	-	TGTGCCAGCAGCACGGCCGGGACAGGATCCTACGAGCAGTACTTC	CASSTAGTGSYEQYF
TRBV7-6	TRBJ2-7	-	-	TGTGCCAGCAGCTTAAGTTTGGGTGAGGAGCAGTACTTC	CASSLSLGEEQYF
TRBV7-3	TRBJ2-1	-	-	TGTGCCAGCAGCCCTCTCGGGGGCTCCTACAATGAGCAGTTCTTC	CASSPLGGSYNEQFF
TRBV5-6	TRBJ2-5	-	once	TGTGCCAGCAGCTTGGATCGTGGGGAGACCCAGTACTTC	CASSLDRGETQYF
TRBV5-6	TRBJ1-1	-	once	TGTGCCAGCAGCTTTTTCCTGAACACTGAAGCTTTCTTT	CASSFFLNTEAFF
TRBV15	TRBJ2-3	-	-	TGTGCCACCAGTCTAGAGGGGGGGGCCCCAGATACGCAGTATTTT	CATSLEGGAPDTQYF
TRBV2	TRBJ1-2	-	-	TGTGCCAGCAGTTTGGACAGTGTGCGAGGCTACACCTTC	CASSLDSVRGYTF
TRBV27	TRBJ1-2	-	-	TGTGCCAGCAGCCAAAAGGGACACCGTAACTATGGCTACACCTTC	CASSQKGHRNYGYTF